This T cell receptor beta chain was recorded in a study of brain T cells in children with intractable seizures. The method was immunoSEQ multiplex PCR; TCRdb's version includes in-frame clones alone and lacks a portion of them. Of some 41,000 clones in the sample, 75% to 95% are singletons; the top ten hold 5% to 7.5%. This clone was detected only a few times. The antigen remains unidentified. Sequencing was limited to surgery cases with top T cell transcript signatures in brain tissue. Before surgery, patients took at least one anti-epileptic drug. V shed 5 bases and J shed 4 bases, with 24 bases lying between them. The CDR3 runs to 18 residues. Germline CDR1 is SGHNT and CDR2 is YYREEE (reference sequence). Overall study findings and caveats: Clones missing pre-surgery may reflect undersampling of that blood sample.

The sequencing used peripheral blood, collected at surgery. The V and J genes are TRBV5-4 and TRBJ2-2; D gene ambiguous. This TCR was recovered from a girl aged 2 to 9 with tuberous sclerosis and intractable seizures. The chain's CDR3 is CASSPTGGSELSTGELFF. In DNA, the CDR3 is TGTGCCAGCAGTCCGACCGGTGGGTCGGAGTTATCCACCGGGGAGCTGTTTTTT.